This TCR beta chain stems from a study of blood T cell repertoires in COVID-19. For the study at large: Samples representing acute and convalescent COVID-19 were sourced from the United States, Italy and Spain. PBMCs, B-cell-depleted T cells, or T cells were the source of the cDNA or gDNA that made up the material.

Authors' methods: Estimates of nucleated cell counts were drawn from the amplification of reference gene primers. Method: immunoSEQ multiplex PCR; TCRdb's copy keeps in-frame clones and lacks some. V, J and clone size were drawn from that table, and D and trimming were deduced from the DNA. The table has roughly 200,000 clones, over 75% seen once; the top ten hold 7.9%. From germline, CDR1 is SGHAT and CDR2 FQNNGV. Trimming took 1 base from V and 4 from J; bases not matched to a gene: 2. The length of the CDR3 is 14 residues. The specimen sequenced was peripheral blood. V and J are TRBV11-2 and TRBJ2-3; 7 positions agree with TRBD2. The TCR originated in a woman of 80 years or more with acute or convalescent COVID-19. The DNA for the CDR3 is TGTGCCAGCAGCTTAGGGACTAGGGCAGATACGCAGTATTTT. It translates to CASSLGTRADTQYF. The variable domain in full, completed from reference TRBV11-2 and TRBJ2-3, reads EAGVAQSPRYKIIEKRQSVAFWCNPISGHATLYWYQQILGQGPKLLIQFQNNGVVDDSQLPKDRFSAERLKGVDSTLKIQPAKLEDSAVYLCASSLGTRADTQYFGPGTRLTVL.